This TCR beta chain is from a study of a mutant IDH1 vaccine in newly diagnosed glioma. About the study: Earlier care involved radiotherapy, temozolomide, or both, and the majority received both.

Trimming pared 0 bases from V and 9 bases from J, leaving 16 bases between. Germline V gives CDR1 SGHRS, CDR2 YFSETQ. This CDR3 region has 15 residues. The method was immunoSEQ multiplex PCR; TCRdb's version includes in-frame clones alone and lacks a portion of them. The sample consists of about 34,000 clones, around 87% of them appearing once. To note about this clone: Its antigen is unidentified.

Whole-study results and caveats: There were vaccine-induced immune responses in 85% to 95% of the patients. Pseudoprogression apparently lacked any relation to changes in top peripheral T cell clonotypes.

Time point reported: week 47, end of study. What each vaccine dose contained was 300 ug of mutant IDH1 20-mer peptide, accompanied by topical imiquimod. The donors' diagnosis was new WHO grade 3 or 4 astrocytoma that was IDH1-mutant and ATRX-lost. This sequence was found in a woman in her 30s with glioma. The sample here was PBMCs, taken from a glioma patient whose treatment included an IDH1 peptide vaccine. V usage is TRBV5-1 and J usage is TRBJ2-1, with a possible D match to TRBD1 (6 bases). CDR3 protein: CASSLGHRESIEQFF. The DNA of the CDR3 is TGCGCCAGCAGCTTGGGGCACAGGGAGAGCATTGAGCAGTTCTTC.